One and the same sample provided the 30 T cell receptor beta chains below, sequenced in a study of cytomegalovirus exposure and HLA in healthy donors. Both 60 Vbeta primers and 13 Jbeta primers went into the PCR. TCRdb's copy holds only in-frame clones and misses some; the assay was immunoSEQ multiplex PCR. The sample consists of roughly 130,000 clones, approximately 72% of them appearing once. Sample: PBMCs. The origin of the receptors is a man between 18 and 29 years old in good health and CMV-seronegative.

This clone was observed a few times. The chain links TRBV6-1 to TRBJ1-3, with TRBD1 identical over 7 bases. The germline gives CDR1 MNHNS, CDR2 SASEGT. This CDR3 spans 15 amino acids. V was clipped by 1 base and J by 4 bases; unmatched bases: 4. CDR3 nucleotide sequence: TGTGCCAGCAGTGAAGGGACAGGCTGGGGAAACACCATATATTTT. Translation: CASSEGTGWGNTIYF.

In DNA form, the CDR3 reads TGCAGCGTTGAAGAGCGGGAGACCCAAGAGACCCAGTACTTC. Its translation: CSVEERETQETQYF. The chain links TRBV29-1 to TRBJ2-5, with TRBD2 identical over 7 bases. The CDR3 has 14 amino acids. Trimming cost V 0 bases and J 1 base; bases outside gene matches: 2. CDR1 and CDR2 from the germline V gene are SQVTM and ANQGSEA.

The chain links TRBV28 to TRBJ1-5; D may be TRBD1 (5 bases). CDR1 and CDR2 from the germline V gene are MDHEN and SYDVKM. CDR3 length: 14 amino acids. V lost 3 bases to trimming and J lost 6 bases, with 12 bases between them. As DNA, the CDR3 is TGTGCCAGCAGTTTGGGGGGGGTCGGTCAGCCCCAGCATTTT. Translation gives CASSLGGVGQPQHF.

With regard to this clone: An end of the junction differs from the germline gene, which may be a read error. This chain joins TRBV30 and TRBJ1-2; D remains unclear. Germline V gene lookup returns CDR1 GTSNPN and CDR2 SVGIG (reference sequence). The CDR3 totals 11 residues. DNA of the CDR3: TGTGCCTGCGAAGCTAACTATGGCTACCCCTTC. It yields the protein CACEANYGYPF. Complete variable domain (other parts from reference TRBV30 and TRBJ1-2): SQTIHQWPATLVQPVGSPLSLECTVEGTSNPNLYWYRQAAGRGLQLLFYSVGIGQISSEVPQNLSASRPQDRQFILSSKKLLLSDSGFYLCACEANYGYPFGSGTRLTVV.

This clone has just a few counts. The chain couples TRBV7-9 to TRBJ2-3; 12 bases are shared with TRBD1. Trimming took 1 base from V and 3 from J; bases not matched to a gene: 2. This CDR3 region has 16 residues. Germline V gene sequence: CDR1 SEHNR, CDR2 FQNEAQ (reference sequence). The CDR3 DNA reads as TGTGCCAGCAGCTTAGGGGACAGGGGGCTGACAGATACGCAGTATTTT. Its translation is CASSLGDRGLTDTQYF.

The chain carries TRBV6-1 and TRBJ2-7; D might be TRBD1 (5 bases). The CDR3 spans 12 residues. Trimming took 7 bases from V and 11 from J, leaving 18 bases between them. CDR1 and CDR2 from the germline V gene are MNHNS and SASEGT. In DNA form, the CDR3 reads TGTGCCAGCACAGGGCCTCAAACAGTGGAGTACTTC. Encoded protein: CASTGPQTVEYF.

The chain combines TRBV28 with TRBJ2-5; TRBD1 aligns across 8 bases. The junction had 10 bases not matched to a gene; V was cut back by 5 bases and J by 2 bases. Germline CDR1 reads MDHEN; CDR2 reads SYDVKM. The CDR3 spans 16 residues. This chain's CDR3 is CASSVTGTGFQETQYF. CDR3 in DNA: TGTGCCAGCAGTGTAACCGGGACAGGTTTTCAAGAGACCCAGTACTTC.

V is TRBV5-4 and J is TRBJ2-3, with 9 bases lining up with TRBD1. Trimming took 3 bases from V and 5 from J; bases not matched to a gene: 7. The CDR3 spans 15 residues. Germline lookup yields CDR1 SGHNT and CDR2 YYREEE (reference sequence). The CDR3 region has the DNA TGTGCCAGCAGCTCACAGGGACAGGGTGGAGATACGCAGTATTTT. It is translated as CASSSQGQGGDTQYF.

The CDR3 reads CASSYLGALGTDTQYF. CDR3 in DNA: TGTGCCAGCAGTTACCTAGGGGCCCTTGGCACAGATACGCAGTATTTT. The chain links TRBV6-5 to TRBJ2-3, with D tentatively TRBD1 (5 bases). CDR1 is MNHEY, CDR2 SVGAGI, per germline. Trimming cost V 2 bases and J 1 base, with 13 bases left between them. This CDR3 is 16 amino acids long.

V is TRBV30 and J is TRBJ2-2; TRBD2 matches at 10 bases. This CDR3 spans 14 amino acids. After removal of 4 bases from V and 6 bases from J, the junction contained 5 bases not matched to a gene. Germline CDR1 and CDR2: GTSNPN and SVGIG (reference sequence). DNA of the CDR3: TGTGCCTGGACAGCGGGAGGGAGGGCCGGGGAGCTGTTTTTT. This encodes CAWTAGGRAGELFF. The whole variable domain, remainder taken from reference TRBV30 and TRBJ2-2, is SQTIHQWPATLVQPVGSPLSLECTVEGTSNPNLYWYRQAAGRGLQLLFYSVGIGQISSEVPQNLSASRPQDRQFILSSKKLLLSDSGFYLCAWTAGGRAGELFFGEGSRLTVL.

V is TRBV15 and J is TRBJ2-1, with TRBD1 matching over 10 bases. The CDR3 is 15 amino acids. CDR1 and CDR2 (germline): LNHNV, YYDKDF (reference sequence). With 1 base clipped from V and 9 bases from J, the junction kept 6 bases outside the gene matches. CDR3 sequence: CATSRAGTGVGEQFF. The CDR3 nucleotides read TGTGCCACCAGCAGAGCCGGGACAGGGGTAGGTGAGCAGTTCTTC. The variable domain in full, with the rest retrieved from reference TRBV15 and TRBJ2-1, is DAMVIQNPRYQVTQFGKPVTLSCSQTLNHNVMYWYQQKSSQAPKLLFHYYDKDFNNEADTPDNFQSRRPNTSFCFLDIRSPGLGDTAMYLCATSRAGTGVGEQFFGPGTRLTVL.

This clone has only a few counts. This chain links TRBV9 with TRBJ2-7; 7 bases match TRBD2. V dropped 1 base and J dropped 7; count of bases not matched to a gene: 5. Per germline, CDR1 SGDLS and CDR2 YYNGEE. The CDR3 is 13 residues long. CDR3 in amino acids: CASSVSLAREQYF. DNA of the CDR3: TGTGCCAGCAGCGTATCACTAGCGAGGGAGCAGTACTTC.

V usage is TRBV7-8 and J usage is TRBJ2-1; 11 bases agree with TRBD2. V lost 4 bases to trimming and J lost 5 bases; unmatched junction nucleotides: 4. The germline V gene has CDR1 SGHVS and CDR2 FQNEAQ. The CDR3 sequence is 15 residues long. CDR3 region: CASSWTGLADNEQFF. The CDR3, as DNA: TGTGCCAGCAGCTGGACGGGACTAGCGGACAATGAGCAGTTCTTC.

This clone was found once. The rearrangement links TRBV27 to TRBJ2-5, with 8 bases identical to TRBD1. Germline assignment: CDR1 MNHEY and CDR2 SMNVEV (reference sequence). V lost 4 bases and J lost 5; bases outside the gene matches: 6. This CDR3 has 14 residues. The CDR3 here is CASSSGQVLETQYF. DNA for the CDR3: TGTGCCAGCAGTTCGGGACAGGTTCTTGAGACCCAGTACTTC.

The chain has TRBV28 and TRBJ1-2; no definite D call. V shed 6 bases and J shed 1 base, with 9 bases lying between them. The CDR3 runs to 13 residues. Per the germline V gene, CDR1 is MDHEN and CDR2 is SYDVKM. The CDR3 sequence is CASSPRVNYGYTF. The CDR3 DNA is TGTGCCAGCAGCCCCCGCGTTAACTATGGCTACACCTTC.

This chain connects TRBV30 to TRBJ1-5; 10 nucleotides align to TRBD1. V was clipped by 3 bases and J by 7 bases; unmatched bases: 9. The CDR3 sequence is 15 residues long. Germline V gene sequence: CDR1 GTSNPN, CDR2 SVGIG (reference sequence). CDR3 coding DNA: TGTGCCTGGAGCCCGGGGACAGGGGTTAGGCAGCCCCAGCATTTT. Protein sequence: CAWSPGTGVRQPQHF.

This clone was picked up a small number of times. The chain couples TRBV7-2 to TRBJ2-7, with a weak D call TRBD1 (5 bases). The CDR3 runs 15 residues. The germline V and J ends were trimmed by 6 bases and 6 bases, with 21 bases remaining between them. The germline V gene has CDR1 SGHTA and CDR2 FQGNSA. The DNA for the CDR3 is TGTGCCAGCAGTCTCGCCGACAGATCCCTCGGCGAGCAGTACTTC. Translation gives CASSLADRSLGEQYF.

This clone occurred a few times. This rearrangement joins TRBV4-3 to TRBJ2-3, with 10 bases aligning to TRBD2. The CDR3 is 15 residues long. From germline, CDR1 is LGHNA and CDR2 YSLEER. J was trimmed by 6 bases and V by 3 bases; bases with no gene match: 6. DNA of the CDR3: TGCGCCAGCAGCCAGCGAGCGGGAGGGTTGGATACGCAGTATTTT. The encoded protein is CASSQRAGGLDTQYF.

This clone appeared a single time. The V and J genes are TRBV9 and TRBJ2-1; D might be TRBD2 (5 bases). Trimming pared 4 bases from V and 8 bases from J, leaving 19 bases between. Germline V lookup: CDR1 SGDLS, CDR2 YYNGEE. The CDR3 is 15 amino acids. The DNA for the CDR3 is TGTGCCAGCAGCCCGCCCCGCGGGCAGACCCATGAGCAGTTCTTC. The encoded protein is CASSPPRGQTHEQFF.

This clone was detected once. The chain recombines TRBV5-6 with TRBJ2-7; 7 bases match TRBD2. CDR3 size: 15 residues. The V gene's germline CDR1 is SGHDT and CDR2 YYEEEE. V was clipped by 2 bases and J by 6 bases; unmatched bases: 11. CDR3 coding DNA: TGTGCCAGCAGCTTAACTGGACCCCGGGGGGTCGAGCAGTACTTC. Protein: CASSLTGPRGVEQYF.

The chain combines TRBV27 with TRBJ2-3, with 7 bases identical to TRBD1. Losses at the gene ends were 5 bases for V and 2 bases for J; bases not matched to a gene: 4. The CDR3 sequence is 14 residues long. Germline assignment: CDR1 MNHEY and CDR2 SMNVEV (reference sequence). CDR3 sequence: CASSQGQNTDTQYF. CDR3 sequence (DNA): TGTGCCAGCAGTCAGGGACAGAACACAGATACGCAGTATTTT.

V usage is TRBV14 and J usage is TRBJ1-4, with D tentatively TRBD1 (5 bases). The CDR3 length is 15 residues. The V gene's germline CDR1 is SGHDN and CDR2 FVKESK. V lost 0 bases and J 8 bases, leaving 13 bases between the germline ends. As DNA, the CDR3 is TGTGCCAGCAGCCAAGATGGGGGGAGCTTCGAAAAACTGTTTTTT. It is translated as CASSQDGGSFEKLFF.

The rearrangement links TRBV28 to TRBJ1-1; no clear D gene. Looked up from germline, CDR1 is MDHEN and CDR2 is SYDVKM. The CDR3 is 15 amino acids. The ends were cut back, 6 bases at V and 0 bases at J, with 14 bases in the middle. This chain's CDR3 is CASSGQRKLNTEAFF. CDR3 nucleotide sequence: TGTGCCAGCAGCGGCCAGCGAAAGTTGAACACTGAAGCTTTCTTT.

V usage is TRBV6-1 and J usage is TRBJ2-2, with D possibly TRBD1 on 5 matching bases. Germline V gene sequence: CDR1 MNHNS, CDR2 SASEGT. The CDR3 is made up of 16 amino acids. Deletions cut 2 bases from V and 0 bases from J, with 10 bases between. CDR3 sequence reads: CASSELTVTNTGELFF. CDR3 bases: TGTGCCAGCAGTGAACTGACAGTCACGAACACCGGGGAGCTGTTTTTT.

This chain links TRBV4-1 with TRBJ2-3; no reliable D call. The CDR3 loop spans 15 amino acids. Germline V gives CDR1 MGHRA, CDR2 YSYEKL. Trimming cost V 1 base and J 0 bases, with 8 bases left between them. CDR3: CASSQVMLSTDTQYF. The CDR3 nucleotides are TGCGCCAGCAGCCAAGTAATGTTGAGCACAGATACGCAGTATTTT.

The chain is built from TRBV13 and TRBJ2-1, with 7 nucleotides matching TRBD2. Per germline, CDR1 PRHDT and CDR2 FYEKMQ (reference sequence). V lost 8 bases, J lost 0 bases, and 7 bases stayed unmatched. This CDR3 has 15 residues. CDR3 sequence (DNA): TGTGCCAGCGGGGGGGTGGCAAGCTCCTACAATGAGCAGTTCTTC. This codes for CASGGVASSYNEQFF.

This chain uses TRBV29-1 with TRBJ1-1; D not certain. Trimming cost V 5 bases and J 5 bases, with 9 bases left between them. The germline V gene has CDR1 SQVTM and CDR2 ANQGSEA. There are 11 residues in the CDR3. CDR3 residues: CSVRVVTEAFF. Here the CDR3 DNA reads TGCAGCGTTCGGGTGGTGACTGAAGCTTTCTTT.

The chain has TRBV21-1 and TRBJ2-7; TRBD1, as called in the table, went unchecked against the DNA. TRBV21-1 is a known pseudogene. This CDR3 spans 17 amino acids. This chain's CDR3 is CASSKGWWGQTIYEQYF. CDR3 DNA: TGTGCCAGCAGCAAAGGGTGGTGGGGACAGACCATCTACGAGCAGTACTTC.

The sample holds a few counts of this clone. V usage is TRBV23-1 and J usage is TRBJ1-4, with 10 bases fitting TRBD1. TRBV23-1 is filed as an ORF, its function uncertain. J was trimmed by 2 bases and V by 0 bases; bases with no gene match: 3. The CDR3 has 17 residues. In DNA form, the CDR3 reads TGCGCCAGCAGTCAATCTAGGACAGGGGGGACTAATGAAAAACTGTTTTTT. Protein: CASSQSRTGGTNEKLFF.

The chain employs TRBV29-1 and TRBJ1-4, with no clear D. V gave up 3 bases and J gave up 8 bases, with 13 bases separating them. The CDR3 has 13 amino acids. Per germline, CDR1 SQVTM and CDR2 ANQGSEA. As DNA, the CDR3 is TGCAGCGTTGAGGCAGACCGCGGAGAAAAACTGTTTTTT. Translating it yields CSVEADRGEKLFF.